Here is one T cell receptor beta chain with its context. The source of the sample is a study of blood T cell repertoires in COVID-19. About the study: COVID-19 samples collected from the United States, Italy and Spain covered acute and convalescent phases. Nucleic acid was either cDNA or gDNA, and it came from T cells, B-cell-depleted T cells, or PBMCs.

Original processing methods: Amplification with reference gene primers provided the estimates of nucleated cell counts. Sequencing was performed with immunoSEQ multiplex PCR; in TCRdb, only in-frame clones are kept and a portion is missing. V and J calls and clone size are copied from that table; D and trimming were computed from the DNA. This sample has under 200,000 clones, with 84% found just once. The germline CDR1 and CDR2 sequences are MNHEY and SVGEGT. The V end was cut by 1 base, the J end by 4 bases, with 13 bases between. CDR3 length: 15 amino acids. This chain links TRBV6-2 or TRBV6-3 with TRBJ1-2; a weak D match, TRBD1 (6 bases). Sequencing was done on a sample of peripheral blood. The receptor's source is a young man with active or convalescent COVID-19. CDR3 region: CASSYYRDVGYGYTF. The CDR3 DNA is TGTGCCAGCAGTTACTACAGGGACGTTGGCTATGGCTACACCTTC.